This T cell receptor (beta chain) comes out of a study of cytomegalovirus exposure and HLA in healthy donors. The V gene's germline CDR1 is SGHAT and CDR2 FQNNGV. V was clipped by 3 bases and J by 2 bases; unmatched bases: 16. The CDR3 is made up of 19 amino acids. PCR amplification relied on 60 Vbeta primers (plus 13 Jbeta primers). Clones were sequenced by immunoSEQ multiplex PCR, and TCRdb holds only the in-frame ones, with some missing. The data contain some 92,000 clones, around four fifths of them singletons. The clonotype comes from a man aged 25-45 years in good health and CMV-seronegative. The J gene is TRBJ1-3, the V gene TRBV11-2; TRBD1 agrees at 7 bases. Sequenced sample: PBMCs. The CDR3 loop is CASSFDLVGTVDTGNTIYF. The CDR3 nucleotides read TGTGCCAGCAGCTTTGATCTCGTAGGGACAGTAGATACTGGAAACACCATATATTTT.